The present T cell receptor beta chain was sequenced within a study of high-grade serous ovarian cancer treatment subgroups. Across the whole study: Samples averaged 14,192 reads and about 7,100 unique TCR beta rearrangements. Overall study findings and caveats: CDR1 and CDR2 were left unanalyzed; analyses focused on CDR3. Same-patient tumor repertoires overlapped at roughly 0.1 to 0.79; different patients barely overlapped.

The tumor samples were collected prior to definitive surgery or chemotherapy. The table came from immunoSEQ multiplex PCR; TCRdb's copy has only in-frame clones and leaves some out. Counted here are around 9,500 clones, about 88% occurring once; the ten biggest clones make up about 1.5%. As for this clone: The antigen is unknown.

The sample was tumor tissue. The TCR originated in a human donor with high-grade serous ovarian cancer.

The CDR3, as DNA: TGTGCCAGCAGTTCCATAGCTAACTATGGCTACACCTTC. It encodes CASSSIANYGYTF. The J gene is TRBJ1-2, the V gene TRBV27, with D uncertain. V shed 4 bases and J shed 0 bases, with 6 bases lying between them. Germline V lookup: CDR1 MNHEY, CDR2 SMNVEV (reference sequence). The CDR3 sequence is 13 residues long.